The 2 T cell receptor beta chains given below trace back to one sample, sequenced in a study of T cell repertoires in cytomegalovirus infection. A single record per CDR3 protein comes from TCRdb applying MiXCR to the reads. The data show roughly 600,000 distinct CDR3 sequences, 20% to 25% seen once. The material sequenced was CD8+ T cells from PBMCs. These receptors all come from a human donor in good health (CMV status not recorded). Some clones in this sample may be carry-over from other donors' samples.

Remarks on this clonotype: This may come from a read error, since a much larger clone is one base off. The chain employs TRBV28 and TRBJ1-5; D is unresolved. The V and J ends lost 2 bases and 0 bases respectively, with 26 bases between them. Germline CDR1 MDHEN, CDR2 SYDVKM. CDR3 length: 21 amino acids. As DNA, the CDR3 is TGTGCCAGCAGTTTACTGGGAGTCGAGACAACCCCGGGATTTAGCAATCAGCCCCAGCATTTT. It codes for CASSLLGVETTPGFSNQPQHF.

This clonotype showed up many times. The chain couples TRBV7-8 to TRBJ1-1; the match to TRBD1 covers 12 bases. The J segment lost 6 bases and the V segment lost 5 bases, leaving 7 bases of the junction unmatched. Germline V CDR1 and CDR2: SGHVS, FQNEAQ. This CDR3 comprises 15 residues. In DNA form, the CDR3 reads TGTGCCAGCAGCGCCCGGGACAGGGGGCTAGCTGAAGCTTTCTTT. Amino acid sequence: CASSARDRGLAEAFF.